Presented here are 23 T cell receptor beta chains from one specimen sequenced in a study of CD4 T cells in relation to SARS-CoV-2 and coronaviruses listed by TCRdb under 2021. Their target antigens are unknown. The receptor library was made with the immunoSEQ multiplex PCR assay. What TCRdb holds here is the immuneACCESS table cut down to in-frame rearrangements. Part of the clones is not present; checked against another copy, under half of the missing clones reflect an unresolved V gene, and the others are unexplained. The table for this sample lists under 45,000 clones; roughly 84% of them were counted only once. The ten largest clones represent 4.5% to 5% of the sample. What was sequenced was naive CD4+ T cells from PBMCs, cultured in vitro. The cell subset or site tag for this specimen amounts to: naive CD4+ T cells isolated by negative enrichment. These receptors were taken from an adult with COVID-19.

The V gene is TRBV28, the J gene TRBJ2-7; 7 nucleotides match TRBD1. The CDR3 is made up of 15 amino acids. Germline CDR1 MDHEN, CDR2 SYDVKM. J gave up 5 bases and V 5 bases, and 12 bases lay outside the gene matches. As DNA, the CDR3 is TGTGCCAGCAGTCCACCCGGGACAGACGGCCACGAGCAGTACTTC. Protein sequence: CASSPPGTDGHEQYF.

The V gene is TRBV7-9, the J gene TRBJ1-6, with D uncertain. Trimming removed 0 bases at V and 5 bases at J, with 5 bases between. The CDR3 contains 14 residues. Germline V lookup: CDR1 SEHNR, CDR2 FQNEAQ (reference sequence). The CDR3, as DNA: TGTGCCAGCAGCTTAGCCCTGGATAATTCACCCCTCCACTTT. It codes for CASSLALDNSPLHF.

The V call is TRBV7-9, the J call TRBJ2-7; tentatively, D is TRBD1 or TRBD2 (6 bases each). V was shortened by 4 bases and J by 7 bases, with 20 bases between the two germline ends. Looked up from germline, CDR1 is SEHNR and CDR2 is FQNEAQ (reference sequence). The CDR3 runs 15 residues. For the CDR3, the DNA is TGTGCCAGCAGCTCCACCAGTGGGGGGCCGGGGGAGCAGTACTTC. Amino acid sequence: CASSSTSGGPGEQYF.

The V and J genes are TRBV3-1 (or the pseudogene TRBV3-2) and TRBJ2-7; D remains ambiguous. Trimming stripped 4 bases from V and 2 bases from J, with 6 bases between. The germline V gene has CDR1 LGHDT and CDR2 YNNKEL (reference sequence). CDR3 length: 12 residues. The CDR3 nucleotides read TGTGCCAGCAGCCTTTCGACCTACGAGCAGTACTTC. Its protein is CASSLSTYEQYF.

The chain employs TRBV30 and TRBJ2-7; 8 bases line up with TRBD1. CDR1 GTSNPN and CDR2 SVGIG come from the germline V gene (reference sequence). The trim removed 6 bases at V and 5 bases at J, leaving 21 bases unmatched. The CDR3 is made up of 17 amino acids. CDR3 amino acids: CACTSKAPGTGSNEQYF. DNA of the CDR3: TGTGCCTGCACCTCGAAAGCCCCCGGGACAGGTTCTAACGAGCAGTACTTC.

This rearrangement joins TRBV7-6 to TRBJ2-6, with a weak D call TRBD1 (5 bases). The CDR3 is 16 residues long. Germline loops: CDR1 SGHVS, CDR2 FNYEAQ. Between the trimmed V and J ends, which lost 4 bases and 2 bases, there was a span of 12 bases. The CDR3 here is CASSSGAGTGANVLTF. The CDR3 bases are TGTGCCAGCAGCTCTGGGGCAGGGACTGGGGCCAACGTCCTGACTTTC.

The CDR3 is CASSYGLAGGIPDTQYF. The DNA of the CDR3 is TGTGCCAGCAGTTACGGACTAGCGGGAGGAATTCCAGATACGCAGTATTTT. The gene calls are TRBV28 and TRBJ2-3, with 14 positions matching TRBD2. The CDR3 has 17 residues. The germline V gene has CDR1 MDHEN and CDR2 SYDVKM. J gave up 4 bases and V 4 bases, and 7 bases lay outside the gene matches.

This clone was picked up a small number of times. The chain couples TRBV15 to TRBJ1-6; D unresolved. Trimming pared 3 bases from V and 8 bases from J, leaving 11 bases between. This CDR3 comprises 14 residues. Germline V gene sequence: CDR1 LNHNV, CDR2 YYDKDF (reference sequence). CDR3 sequence reads: CATSSLRLDSPLHF. The CDR3 DNA sequence: TGTGCCACCAGCAGTTTGCGCCTCGATTCACCCCTCCACTTT.

The chain combines TRBV28 with TRBJ2-3; D possibly matches TRBD1 or TRBD2 (5 bases each). This CDR3 is 16 amino acids long. The V end was cut by 7 bases, the J end by 4 bases, with 21 bases between. Germline V gene data show CDR1 as MDHEN and CDR2 as SYDVKM. The CDR3 nucleotides read TGTGCCAGCACCCCCTCGCCTGGGACCCAGGCAGATACGCAGTATTTT. Translated, it gives CASTPSPGTQADTQYF.

This chain links TRBV28 with TRBJ1-5; TRBD1 matches 7 bases. Trimming cost V 6 bases and J 8 bases; bases outside gene matches: 16. The CDR3 spans 16 residues. From germline, CDR1 is MDHEN and CDR2 SYDVKM. The CDR3 DNA sequence: TGTGCCAGCAGCACAGGGGACCCTAACCCGAGGAAGCCCCAGCATTTT. This encodes CASSTGDPNPRKPQHF.

This clone was found once. The chain carries TRBV27 and TRBJ2-6, with 14 bases fitting TRBD2. Trimming at V came to 1 base and at J to 0 bases, leaving 14 bases not matched to a gene. CDR1 is MNHEY, CDR2 SMNVEV, per germline (reference sequence). This CDR3 is built from 23 residues. The CDR3 coding sequence is TGTGCCAGCAGTTTATACCCGGGACTAGCGGGAGAAGTGATCGACTCTGGGGCCAACGTCCTGACTTTC. Protein: CASSLYPGLAGEVIDSGANVLTF.

The chain couples TRBV4-1 to TRBJ2-6; D possibly corresponds to TRBD1 (5 bases). Per germline, CDR1 MGHRA and CDR2 YSYEKL. The CDR3 runs 16 residues. Between the trimmed V and J ends, which lost 4 bases and 4 bases, there was a span of 14 bases. The chain's CDR3 is CASSLVAGPGANVLTF. Written as DNA, the CDR3 is TGCGCCAGCAGCCTGGTGGCAGGGCCCGGGGCCAACGTCCTGACTTTC.

The chain combines TRBV5-5 with TRBJ2-2, with D maybe TRBD2 (6 bases). This CDR3 is 14 amino acids long. Trimming removed 4 bases at V and 0 bases at J, with 7 bases between. Germline values: CDR1 SGHKS, CDR2 YYEKEE (reference sequence). CDR3 nucleotide sequence: TGTGCCAGCAGCGCGGGACCGAACACCGGGGAGCTGTTTTTT. Translated: CASSAGPNTGELFF.

The V and J genes are TRBV11-1 and TRBJ2-7, with 8 bases that match TRBD1. V trimming: 5 bases; J trimming: 5 bases; junction bases outside the gene matches: 5. This CDR3 comprises 13 residues. CDR1 is SGHAT and CDR2 is FQDESV in the germline V gene (reference sequence). DNA for the CDR3: TGTGCCAGCAGCCGAGGACAGGGCCACGAGCAGTACTTC. Translation gives CASSRGQGHEQYF.

The chain uses TRBV9 and TRBJ1-6; a possible D gene is TRBD1 (6 bases). Per the germline V gene, CDR1 is SGDLS and CDR2 is YYNGEE. The CDR3 is 16 residues long. V lost 1 base and J 12 bases, leaving 20 bases between the germline ends. The CDR3 nucleotides are TGTGCCAGCAGCGTATCCCCGGGCAGGGGACCGGTACCCCTCCACTTT. It yields the protein CASSVSPGRGPVPLHF.

The chain links TRBV10-2 to TRBJ2-3, with unresolved D. Germline lookup yields CDR1 WSHSY and CDR2 SAAADI. CDR3 size: 11 residues. Trimming removed 3 bases at V and 7 bases at J, with 5 bases between. The CDR3 protein is CASSDGYTQYF. The DNA for the CDR3 is TGCGCCAGCAGTGATGGGTATACGCAGTATTTT.

The V call is TRBV10-3, the J call TRBJ1-5; D not resolved. Germline assignment: CDR1 ENHRY and CDR2 SYGVKD. The CDR3 extends over 13 amino acids. Trimming removed 3 bases at V and 11 bases at J, with 14 bases between. CDR3 protein: CAISEERVGAQHF. DNA for the CDR3: TGTGCCATCAGTGAAGAGAGGGTAGGAGCCCAGCATTTT.

The V call is TRBV6-6, the J call TRBJ2-3; D is possibly TRBD2 (6 bases). Germline assignment: CDR1 MNHNY and CDR2 SVGAGI (reference sequence). Deletions cut 5 bases from V and 6 bases from J, with 24 bases between. The CDR3 consists of 17 residues. In DNA form, the CDR3 reads TGTGCCAGCAGTCCGTTGGAACTAGCACAAATGGGCGATACGCAGTATTTT. It translates to CASSPLELAQMGDTQYF.

The J gene is TRBJ2-3, the V gene TRBV7-3; weak D call: TRBD2 (6 bases). V shed 5 bases and J shed 0 bases, with 12 bases lying between them. CDR1 is SGHTA and CDR2 is FQGTGA in the germline V gene. This CDR3 is 15 amino acids long. CDR3 nucleotide sequence: TGTGCCAGCAGCCGGAGGGGATCTAGCACAGATACGCAGTATTTT. Translating it yields CASSRRGSSTDTQYF.

For the CDR3, the DNA is TGTGCCAGCAGTCGAATGACAGGGGACACTGAAGCTTTCTTT. Encoded protein: CASSRMTGDTEAFF. V is TRBV6-5 and J is TRBJ1-1; 8 bases line up with TRBD1. The CDR3 is made up of 14 amino acids. V dropped 5 bases and J dropped 3; count of bases not matched to a gene: 5. Germline-derived CDR1 and CDR2 are MNHEY and SVGAGI.

The chain links TRBV3-1 (or the pseudogene TRBV3-2) to TRBJ1-5, with D maybe TRBD1 (6 bases). Looked up from germline, CDR1 is LGHDT and CDR2 is YNNKEL (reference sequence). This CDR3 comprises 13 residues. V lost 4 bases and J 10 bases, leaving 14 bases between the germline ends. DNA of the CDR3: TGTGCCAGCAGCCTCTCCGGGGGGCGACCCCAGCATTTT. Translating it yields CASSLSGGRPQHF.

V is TRBV5-6 and J is TRBJ2-7; TRBD2 is a possible D gene (5 bases). The CDR3 length is 15 residues. Trimming left V 0 bases short and J 5 bases short, with 15 bases between. Per the germline V gene, CDR1 is SGHDT and CDR2 is YYEEEE. The CDR3 coding sequence is TGTGCCAGCAGCTTGGAGGTCGGAGCGGCCGACGAGCAGTACTTC. Protein sequence: CASSLEVGAADEQYF.

V and J are TRBV9 and TRBJ2-7; D might be TRBD1 (5 bases). The V and J ends lost 4 bases and 6 bases respectively, with 20 bases between them. CDR1 and CDR2 (germline): SGDLS, YYNGEE. The CDR3 length is 15 residues. The CDR3 spells CASSPPGPPWSEQYF. CDR3 sequence (DNA): TGTGCCAGCAGCCCCCCAGGGCCTCCGTGGAGCGAGCAGTACTTC.